The TCR beta chain described here comes from a study of T cells expressing NK-cell markers. On the study more broadly: The authors sequenced eight donors, of whom seven were HCMV-seropositive and one was seronegative.

TCRdb derives one entry per CDR3 protein from the 5' RACE reads, leaving out DNA. The sample data list approximately 420,000 distinct CDR3 sequences. The CDR3 spans 13 residues. CDR1 and CDR2 (germline): SQVTM, ANQGSEA. Of note for this clonotype: What it binds is not known.

Regarding the study as a whole: The study did not resolve the HCMV specificity of expanded NKG2C+ T cell clones.

This receptor was identified in a woman aged 45-59 years in good health. Material for sequencing was blood T cells: a sorted CD56 or NKG2C T cell subset, CD4+ or CD8+ T cells, or bulk PBMC T cells (not recorded which). The chain recombines TRBV29-1 with TRBJ2-7; lacking DNA, the TRBD1 call made by TCRdb goes unchecked. The CDR3 sequence is CSVNTGGKYEQYF.